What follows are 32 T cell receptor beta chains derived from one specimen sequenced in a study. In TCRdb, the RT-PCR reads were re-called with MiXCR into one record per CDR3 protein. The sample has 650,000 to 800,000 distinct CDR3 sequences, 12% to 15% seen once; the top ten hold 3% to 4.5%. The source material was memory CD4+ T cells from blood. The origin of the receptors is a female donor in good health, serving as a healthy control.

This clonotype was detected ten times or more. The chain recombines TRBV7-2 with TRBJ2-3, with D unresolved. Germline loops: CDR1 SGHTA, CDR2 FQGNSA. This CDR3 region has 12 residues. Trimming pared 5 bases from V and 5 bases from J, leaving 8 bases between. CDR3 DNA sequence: TGTGCCAGCAGCCCCTTTGGAGATACGCAGTATTTT. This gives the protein CASSPFGDTQYF.

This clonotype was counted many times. The CDR3 DNA reads as TGTGCCAGCAGCCAGAGCGACGCTCAGCCCCAGCATTTT. It is translated as CASSQSDAQPQHF. The chain has TRBV7-6 and TRBJ1-5; no clear D. The CDR3 contains 13 residues. V lost 5 bases and J lost 6, with 11 bases in between. Germline V gives CDR1 SGHVS, CDR2 FNYEAQ.

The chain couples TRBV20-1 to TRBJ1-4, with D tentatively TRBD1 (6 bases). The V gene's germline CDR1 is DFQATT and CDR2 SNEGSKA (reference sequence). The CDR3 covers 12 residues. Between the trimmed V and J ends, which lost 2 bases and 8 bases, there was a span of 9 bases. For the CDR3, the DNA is TGCAGTGCTAGACTAGGACAGGAAAAACTGTTTTTT. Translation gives CSARLGQEKLFF.

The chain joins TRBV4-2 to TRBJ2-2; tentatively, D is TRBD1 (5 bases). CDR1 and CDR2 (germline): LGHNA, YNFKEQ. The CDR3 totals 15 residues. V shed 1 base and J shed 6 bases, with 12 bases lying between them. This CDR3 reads CASSQVGNRPGELFF. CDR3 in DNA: TGTGCCAGCAGCCAAGTTGGGAACAGGCCCGGGGAGCTGTTTTTT.

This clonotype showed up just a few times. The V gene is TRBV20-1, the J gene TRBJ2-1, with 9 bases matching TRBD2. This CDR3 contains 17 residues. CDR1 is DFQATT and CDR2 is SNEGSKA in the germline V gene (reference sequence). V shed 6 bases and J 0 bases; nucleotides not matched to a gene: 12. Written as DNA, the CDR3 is TGCAGTGCCTCCCGGGGGACTAGCCTTACCTCCTACAATGAGCAGTTCTTC. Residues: CSASRGTSLTSYNEQFF.

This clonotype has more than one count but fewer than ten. The CDR3 DNA reads as TGCAGTGCTAGAGATCTGGGGACCCTCTCCTACGAGCAGTACTTC. It yields the protein CSARDLGTLSYEQYF. This chain links TRBV20-1 with TRBJ2-7; perhaps D is TRBD1 or TRBD2 (5 bases each). The ends were cut back, 0 bases at V and 0 bases at J, with 12 bases in the middle. The CDR3 runs 15 residues. Per germline, CDR1 DFQATT and CDR2 SNEGSKA (reference sequence).

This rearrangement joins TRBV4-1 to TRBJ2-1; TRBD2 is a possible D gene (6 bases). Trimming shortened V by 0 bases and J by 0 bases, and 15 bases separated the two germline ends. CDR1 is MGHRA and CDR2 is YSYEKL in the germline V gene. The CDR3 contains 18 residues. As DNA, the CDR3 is TGCGCCAGCAGCCAAGATTGGGGGGAGGCACGCTCCTACAATGAGCAGTTCTTC. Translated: CASSQDWGEARSYNEQFF.

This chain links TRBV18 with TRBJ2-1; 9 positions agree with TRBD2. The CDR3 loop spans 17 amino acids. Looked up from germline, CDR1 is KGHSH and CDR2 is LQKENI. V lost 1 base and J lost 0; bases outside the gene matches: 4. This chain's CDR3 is CASSPLSSGSSYNEQFF. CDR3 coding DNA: TGTGCCAGCTCACCACTGAGTAGCGGGAGCTCCTACAATGAGCAGTTCTTC. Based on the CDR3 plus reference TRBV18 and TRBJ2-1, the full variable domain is NAGVMQNPRHLVRRRGQEARLRCSPMKGHSHVYWYRQLPEEGLKFMVYLQKENIIDESGMPKERFSAEFPKEGPSILRIQQVVRGDSAAYFCASSPLSSGSSYNEQFFGPGTRLTVL.

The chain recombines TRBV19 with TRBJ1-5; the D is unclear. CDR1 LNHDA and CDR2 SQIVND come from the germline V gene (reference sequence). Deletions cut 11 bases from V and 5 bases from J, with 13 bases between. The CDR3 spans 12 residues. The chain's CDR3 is CASSRWDQPQHF. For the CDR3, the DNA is TGTGCCTCCTCCCGGTGGGATCAGCCCCAGCATTTT.

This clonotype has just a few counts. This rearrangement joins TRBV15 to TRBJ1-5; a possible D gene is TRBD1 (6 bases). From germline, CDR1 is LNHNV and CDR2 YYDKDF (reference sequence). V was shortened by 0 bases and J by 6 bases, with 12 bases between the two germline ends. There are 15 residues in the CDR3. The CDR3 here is CATSRDGRGPQPQHF. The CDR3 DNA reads TGTGCCACCAGCAGAGATGGGCGGGGGCCTCAGCCCCAGCATTTT.

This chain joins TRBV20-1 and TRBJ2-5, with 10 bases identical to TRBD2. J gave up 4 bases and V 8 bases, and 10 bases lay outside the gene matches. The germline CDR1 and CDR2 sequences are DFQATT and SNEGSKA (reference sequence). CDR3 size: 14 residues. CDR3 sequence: CSPSQSGRGETQYF. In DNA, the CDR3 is TGCAGTCCATCCCAAAGCGGGAGGGGAGAGACCCAGTACTTC.

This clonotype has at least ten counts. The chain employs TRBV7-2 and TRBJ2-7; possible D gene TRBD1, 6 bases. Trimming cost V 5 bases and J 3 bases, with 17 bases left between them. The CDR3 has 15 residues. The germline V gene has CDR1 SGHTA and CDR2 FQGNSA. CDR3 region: CASSVGGGFSYEQYF. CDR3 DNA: TGTGCCAGCAGCGTGGGTGGGGGCTTTAGCTACGAGCAGTACTTC. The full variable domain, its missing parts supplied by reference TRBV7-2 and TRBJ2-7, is GAGVSQSPSNKVTEKGKDVELRCDPISGHTALYWYRQSLGQGLEFLIYFQGNSAPDKSGLPSDRFSAERTGGSVSTLTIQRTQQEDSAVYLCASSVGGGFSYEQYFGPGTRLTVT.

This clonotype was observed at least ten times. The CDR3 here is CASSQDQGIGTDTQYF. The CDR3 bases are TGTGCCAGCAGCCAAGATCAGGGGATTGGTACAGATACGCAGTATTTT. This chain joins TRBV4-2 and TRBJ2-3, with a possible D match to TRBD1 (6 bases). This CDR3 has 16 amino acids. The V gene lost 0 bases and the J gene lost 3 bases, with 13 bases spanning the gap. Germline assignment: CDR1 LGHNA and CDR2 YNFKEQ.

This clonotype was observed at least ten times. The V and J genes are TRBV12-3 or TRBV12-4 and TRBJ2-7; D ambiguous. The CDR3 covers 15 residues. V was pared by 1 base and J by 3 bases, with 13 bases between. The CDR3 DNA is TGTGCCAGCAGTTTAGAGGTTGGGGTAGACTACGAGCAGTACTTC. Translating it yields CASSLEVGVDYEQYF.

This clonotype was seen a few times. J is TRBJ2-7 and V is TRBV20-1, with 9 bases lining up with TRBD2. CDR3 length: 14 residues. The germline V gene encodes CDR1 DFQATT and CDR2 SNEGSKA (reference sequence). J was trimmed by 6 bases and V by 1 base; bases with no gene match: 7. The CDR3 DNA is TGCAGTGCTAGAGGCGGGAGGGCCCCCTCCGAGCAGTACTTC. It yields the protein CSARGGRAPSEQYF.

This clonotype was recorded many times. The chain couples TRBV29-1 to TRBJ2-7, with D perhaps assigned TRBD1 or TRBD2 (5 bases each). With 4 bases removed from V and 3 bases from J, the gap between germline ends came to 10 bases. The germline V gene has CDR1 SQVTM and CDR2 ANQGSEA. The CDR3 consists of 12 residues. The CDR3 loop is CSVGEGFYEQYF. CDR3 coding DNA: TGCAGCGTTGGTGAGGGGTTCTACGAGCAGTACTTC.

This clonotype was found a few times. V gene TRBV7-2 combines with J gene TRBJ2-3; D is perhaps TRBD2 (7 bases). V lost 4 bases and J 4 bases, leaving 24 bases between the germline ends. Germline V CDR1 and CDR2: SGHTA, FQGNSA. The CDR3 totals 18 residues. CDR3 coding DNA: TGTGCCAGCAGCTCGGGCTGGGGGGGCAGCCCAGCGGCAGATACGCAGTATTTT. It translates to CASSSGWGGSPAADTQYF.

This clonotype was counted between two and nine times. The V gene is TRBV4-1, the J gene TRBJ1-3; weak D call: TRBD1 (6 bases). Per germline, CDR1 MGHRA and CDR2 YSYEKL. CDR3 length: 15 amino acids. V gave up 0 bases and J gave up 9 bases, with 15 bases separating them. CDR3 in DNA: TGCGCCAGCAGCCAAGATAGGGCGGGGGCCTTCACCATATATTTT. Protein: CASSQDRAGAFTIYF.

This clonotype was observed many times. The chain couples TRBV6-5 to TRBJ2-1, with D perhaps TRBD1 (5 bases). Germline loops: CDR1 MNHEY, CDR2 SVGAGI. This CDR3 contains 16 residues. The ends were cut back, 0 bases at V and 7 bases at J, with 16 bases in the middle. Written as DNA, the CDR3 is TGTGCCAGCAGTTACTCTTCGACAGAGACTTGGAATGAGCAGTTCTTC. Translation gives CASSYSSTETWNEQFF.

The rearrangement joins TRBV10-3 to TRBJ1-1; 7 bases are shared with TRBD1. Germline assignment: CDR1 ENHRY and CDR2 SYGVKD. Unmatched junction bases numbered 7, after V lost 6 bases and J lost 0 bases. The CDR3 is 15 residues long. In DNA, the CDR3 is TGTGCCATCAGGGCCGGGACAGCCTTGAACACTGAAGCTTTCTTT. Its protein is CAIRAGTALNTEAFF.

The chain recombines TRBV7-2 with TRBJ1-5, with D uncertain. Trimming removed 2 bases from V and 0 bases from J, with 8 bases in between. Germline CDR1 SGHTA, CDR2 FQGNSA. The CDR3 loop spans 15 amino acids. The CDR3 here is CASSLSTFSNQPQHF. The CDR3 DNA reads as TGTGCCAGCAGCTTATCGACATTTAGCAATCAGCCCCAGCATTTT.

The CDR3 DNA reads TGTGCCACCAGCAGGACACCGGGAGATCGAAAAGAGACCCAGTACTTC. It is translated as CATSRTPGDRKETQYF. The J gene is TRBJ2-5, the V gene TRBV15; perhaps TRBD2 as D (6 bases). The CDR3 covers 16 residues. CDR1 LNHNV and CDR2 YYDKDF come from the germline V gene (reference sequence). Trimming pared 3 bases from V and 3 bases from J, leaving 17 bases between.

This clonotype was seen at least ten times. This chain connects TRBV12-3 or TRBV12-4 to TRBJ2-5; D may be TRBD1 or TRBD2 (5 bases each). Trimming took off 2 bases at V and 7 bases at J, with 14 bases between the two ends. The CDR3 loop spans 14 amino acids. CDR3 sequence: CASSLSSGAWTQYF. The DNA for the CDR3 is TGTGCCAGCAGTTTATCGTCCGGGGCCTGGACCCAGTACTTC.

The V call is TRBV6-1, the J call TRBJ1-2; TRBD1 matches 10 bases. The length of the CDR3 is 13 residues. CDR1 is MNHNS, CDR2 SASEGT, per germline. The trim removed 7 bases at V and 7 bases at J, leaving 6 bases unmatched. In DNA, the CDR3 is TGTGCCAGCAACAGACAGGGGGCCCCTGGCTACACCTTC. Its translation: CASNRQGAPGYTF.

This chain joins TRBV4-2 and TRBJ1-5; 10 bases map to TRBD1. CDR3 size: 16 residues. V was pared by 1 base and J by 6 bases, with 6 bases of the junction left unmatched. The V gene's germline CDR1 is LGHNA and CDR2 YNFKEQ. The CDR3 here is CASSQVGRTGGQPQHF. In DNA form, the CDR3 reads TGTGCCAGCAGCCAAGTGGGTCGGACAGGGGGTCAGCCCCAGCATTTT.

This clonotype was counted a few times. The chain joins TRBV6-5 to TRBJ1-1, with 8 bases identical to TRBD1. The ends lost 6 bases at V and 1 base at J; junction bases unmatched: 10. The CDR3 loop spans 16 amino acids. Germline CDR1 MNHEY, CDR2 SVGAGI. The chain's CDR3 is CASSFSTGTGNTEAFF. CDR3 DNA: TGTGCCAGCAGCTTCTCAACCGGGACAGGGAACACTGAAGCTTTCTTT.

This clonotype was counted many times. CDR3 DNA: TGCAGTGCTCCGAGGACACCCAATCAGCCCCAGCATTTT. This translates into CSAPRTPNQPQHF. The chain employs TRBV20-1 and TRBJ1-5, with D possibly matching TRBD1 (5 bases). The length of the CDR3 is 13 residues. Germline V gene sequence: CDR1 DFQATT, CDR2 SNEGSKA (reference sequence). The ends were cut back, 5 bases at V and 3 bases at J, with 11 bases in the middle.

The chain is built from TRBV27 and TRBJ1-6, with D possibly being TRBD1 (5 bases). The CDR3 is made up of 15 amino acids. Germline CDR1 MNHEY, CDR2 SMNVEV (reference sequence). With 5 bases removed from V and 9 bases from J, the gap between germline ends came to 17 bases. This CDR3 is CASSNPQRDGSPLHF. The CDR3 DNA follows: TGTGCCAGCAGTAACCCCCAGCGGGACGGTTCACCCCTCCACTTT.

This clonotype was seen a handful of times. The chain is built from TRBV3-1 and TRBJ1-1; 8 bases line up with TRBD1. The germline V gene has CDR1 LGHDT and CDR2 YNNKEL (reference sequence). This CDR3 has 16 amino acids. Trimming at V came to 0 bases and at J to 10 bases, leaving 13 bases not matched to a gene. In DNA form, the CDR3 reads TGTGCCAGCAGCCAAGAGCCCGGGACAGGTCACCGGGGAGCTTTCTTT. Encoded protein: CASSQEPGTGHRGAFF.

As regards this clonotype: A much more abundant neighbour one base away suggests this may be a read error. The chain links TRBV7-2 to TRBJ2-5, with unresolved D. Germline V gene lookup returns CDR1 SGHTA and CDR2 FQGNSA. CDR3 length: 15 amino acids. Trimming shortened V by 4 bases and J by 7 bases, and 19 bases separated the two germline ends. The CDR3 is CASSSLLSNKGTQYF. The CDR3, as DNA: TGTGCCAGCAGCTCGCTGCTCTCCAATAAGGGGACCCAGTACTTC.

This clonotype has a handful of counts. CDR3 nucleotides: TGTGCCAGCAGTACTCGACAGCCCCAAGAGACCCAGTACTTC. Amino acids: CASSTRQPQETQYF. The chain is built from TRBV6-1 and TRBJ2-5; a weak D match, TRBD1 (5 bases). The V and J ends lost 5 bases and 1 base respectively, with 11 bases between them. This CDR3 has 14 amino acids. Germline V CDR1 and CDR2: MNHNS, SASEGT.

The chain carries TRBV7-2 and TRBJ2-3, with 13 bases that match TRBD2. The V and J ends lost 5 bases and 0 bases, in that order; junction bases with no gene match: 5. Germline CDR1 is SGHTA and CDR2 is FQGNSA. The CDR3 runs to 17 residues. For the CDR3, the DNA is TGTGCCAGCAGCCTTGGGACTAGCGGGGTTAGCACAGATACGCAGTATTTT. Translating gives CASSLGTSGVSTDTQYF.